This T cell receptor beta chain comes out of a study of shared clonotypes between healthy human individuals. Whole-study findings and limits: Depth of sequencing was expected to influence donor clonotype sharing. Since donors were few, the genetic and exposure-history diversity represented was limited.

Cells designated naive CD8 were CD45RO-negative and were positively selected for CCR7, with terminally differentiated effector memory CD45RA+ cells excluded. Note on this clone: The antigen remains undetermined.

This was a deep-level run. Sorted-subset replicate PCRs used 150 to 200 ng of genomic DNA. This amount corresponded to approximately 30,000 T cell genomes. Some clones are missing from TCRdb's copy, which holds only in-frame ones; the method was immunoSEQ multiplex PCR. The sample lists millions of clones; under 95% were seen once. Germline V lookup: CDR1 MDHEN, CDR2 SYDVKM. Losses at the gene ends were 1 base for V and 4 bases for J; bases not matched to a gene: 4. CDR3 size: 15 residues. The source material was naive CD8+ T cells from PBMCs. This receptor was taken from a man aged 18 to 35 in good health. Some clones in this sample may be carry-over from other donors' samples. The V gene is TRBV28, the J gene TRBJ1-5, with 7 bases aligning to TRBD1. CDR3 amino acids: CASSLYRGRNQPQHF. CDR3 DNA sequence: TGTGCCAGCAGTTTATACAGGGGCCGGAATCAGCCCCAGCATTTT. Full variable domain (remainder filled in from reference TRBV28 and TRBJ1-5): DVKVTQSSRYLVKRTGEKVFLECVQDMDHENMFWYRQDPGLGLRLIYFSYDVKMKEKGDIPEGYSVSREKKERFSLILESASTNQTSMYLCASSLYRGRNQPQHFGDGTRLSIL.